This T cell receptor (beta chain) was retrieved from a study of beta chain features in type 1 diabetes. Findings and caveats of the study: VDJ junctions sequenced from type 1 diabetes patients showed fewer insertions and more deletions. Sequencing used cDNA, and cells with high TCR expression could therefore be over-represented.

The V gene end was trimmed by 3 bases and the J gene end by 7 bases; junction bases not matched to a gene: 13. The CDR3 totals 17 residues. The germline gives CDR1 SGHTA, CDR2 FQGTGA. This clone was found a few times. Its antigen is undetermined. The authors reverse transcribed all of the isolated RNA, so sequencing captured expressed TCRB transcripts. Profiled with immunoSEQ multiplex PCR; TCRdb holds only in-frame clones, not every one. Among 900,000 or so clones listed, roughly 15% were seen once. A sort by CD45RO/CCR7/CD25/CD127/CD95/CD27 yielded CD4+ naive, central memory, regulatory and stem cell-like memory cells.

Material for sequencing was naive CD4+ T cells from blood. The clonotype comes from a woman between 18 and 29 years old in good health. The chain links TRBV7-3 to TRBJ2-1, with TRBD2 matching 9 bases. The CDR3 DNA is TGTGCCAGCAGCTTCGGAGGCGGGAGGGCCAAGAGAAATGAGCAGTTCTTC. It yields the protein CASSFGGGRAKRNEQFF.